The 7 T cell receptor beta chains below all came from one sample that was sequenced in a study of a mutant IDH1 vaccine in newly diagnosed glioma. Repertoires were generated with immunoSEQ multiplex PCR, while TCRdb's copy carries only in-frame clones and drops some. Counted here are about 27,000 clones, roughly 80% occurring once; the ten biggest clones make up 31%. Time point defined: week 35, safety follow-up. Vaccination used 300 ug of mutant IDH1 20-mer peptide per dose, with topical imiquimod. For these receptors, no antigen is known. The sequenced sample was PBMCs, obtained from a glioma patient whose treatment included an IDH1 peptide vaccine. The receptors here all came from a man between 25 and 39 years old with glioma.

This rearrangement joins TRBV6-1 to TRBJ2-3; TRBD2 is a possible D gene (6 bases). Deletions cut 4 bases from V and 3 bases from J, with 14 bases between. Germline CDR1 reads MNHNS; CDR2 reads SASEGT. CDR3 length equals 15 residues. CDR3 in amino acids: CASSARDFPTDTQYF. CDR3 DNA: TGTGCCAGCAGTGCCCGGGACTTCCCGACAGATACGCAGTATTTT.

The rearrangement links TRBV14 to TRBJ2-7; 7 bases are a match to TRBD2. Germline V gene lookup returns CDR1 SGHDN and CDR2 FVKESK. With 3 bases clipped from V and 4 bases from J, the junction kept 6 bases outside the gene matches. The CDR3 covers 14 residues. CDR3 in DNA: TGTGCCAGCAGCCATTTTCAGGGAGGGTACGAGCAGTACTTC. Its translation: CASSHFQGGYEQYF.

The chain joins TRBV6-1 to TRBJ2-7; 7 bases agree with TRBD2. The CDR3 covers 15 residues. Germline V lookup: CDR1 MNHNS, CDR2 SASEGT. V dropped 6 bases and J dropped 0; count of bases not matched to a gene: 8. CDR3 amino acids: CASRNPSGASYEQYF. CDR3 in DNA: TGTGCCAGCAGGAACCCCAGCGGGGCCTCCTACGAGCAGTACTTC.

This clone was seen once. V and J are TRBV27 and TRBJ1-2; tentative D call: TRBD1 (6 bases). V was shortened by 2 bases and J by 0 bases, with 10 bases between the two germline ends. Germline V gene lookup returns CDR1 MNHEY and CDR2 SMNVEV (reference sequence). This CDR3 is 15 amino acids long. The CDR3 DNA sequence: TGTGCCAGCAGTTTAGGCGGGGGCTCTAACTATGGCTACACCTTC. Protein: CASSLGGGSNYGYTF.

This chain joins TRBV6-5 and TRBJ2-7; TRBD1 matches at 9 bases. Germline CDR1 is MNHEY and CDR2 is SVGAGI. Trimming at V came to 0 bases and at J to 5 bases, leaving 5 bases not matched to a gene. The CDR3 is made up of 15 amino acids. The CDR3 region is CASSYSRRQGDEQYF. The CDR3, as DNA: TGTGCCAGCAGTTACTCGAGGCGACAGGGGGACGAGCAGTACTTC.

This chain connects TRBV6-1 to TRBJ1-5; D is uncertain. Trimming took off 5 bases at V and 5 bases at J, with 10 bases between the two ends. The length of the CDR3 is 13 residues. CDR1 and CDR2 (germline): MNHNS, SASEGT. This chain's CDR3 is CASSPVVDQPQHF. In nucleotides, the CDR3 is TGTGCCAGCAGTCCCGTGGTGGATCAGCCCCAGCATTTT.

The chain combines TRBV2 with TRBJ2-7; the D is unclear. The V gene lost 6 bases and the J gene lost 7 bases, with 10 bases spanning the gap. Germline V gene sequence: CDR1 SNHLY, CDR2 FYNNEI. The CDR3 is made up of 11 amino acids. As DNA, the CDR3 is TGTGCCAGCAGGGTCTCTTGGGAGCAGTACTTC. Its protein is CASRVSWEQYF.